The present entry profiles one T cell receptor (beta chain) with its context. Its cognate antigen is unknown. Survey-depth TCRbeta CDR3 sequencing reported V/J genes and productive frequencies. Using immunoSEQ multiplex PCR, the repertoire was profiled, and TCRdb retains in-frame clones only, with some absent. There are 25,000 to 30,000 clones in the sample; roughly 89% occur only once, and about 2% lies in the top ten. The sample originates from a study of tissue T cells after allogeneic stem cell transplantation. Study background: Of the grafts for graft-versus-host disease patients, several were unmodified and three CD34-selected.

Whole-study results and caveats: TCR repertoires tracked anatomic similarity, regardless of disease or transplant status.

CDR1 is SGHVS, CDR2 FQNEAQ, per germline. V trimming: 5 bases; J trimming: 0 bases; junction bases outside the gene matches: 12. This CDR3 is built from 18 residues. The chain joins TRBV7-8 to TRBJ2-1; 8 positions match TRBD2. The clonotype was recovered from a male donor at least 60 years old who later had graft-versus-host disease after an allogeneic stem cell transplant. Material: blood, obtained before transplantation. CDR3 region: CASSRPLSGASSYNEQFF. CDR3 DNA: TGTGCCAGCAGCCGACCTCTTAGCGGGGCGAGCTCCTACAATGAGCAGTTCTTC.